This passage covers 3 T cell receptor beta chains from one sample sequenced in a study of beta chain features in type 1 diabetes. The investigators reverse transcribed all of the isolated RNA, so they sequenced expressed TCRB transcripts. Sequencing used immunoSEQ multiplex PCR; TCRdb keeps in-frame clones, though not all of them. Of some 63,000 clones listed, approximately 59% are singletons. Sequenced: Tregs from blood. These receptors were obtained from a woman under 30 in good health.

The sample holds a few counts of this clone. This rearrangement joins TRBV4-3 to TRBJ2-2, with 7 bases that match TRBD1. The germline gives CDR1 LGHNA, CDR2 YSLEER. The CDR3 totals 20 residues. V was pared by 3 bases and J by 2 bases, with 18 bases of the junction left unmatched. The CDR3 spells CASSQIRDSSPKFNTGELFF. DNA of the CDR3: TGCGCCAGCAGCCAGATCCGGGACAGCTCGCCGAAATTTAACACCGGGGAGCTGTTTTTT.

The chain joins TRBV5-1 to TRBJ1-2; weak D call: TRBD1 (6 bases). The germline V gene has CDR1 SGHRS and CDR2 YFSETQ. The CDR3 extends over 13 amino acids. V lost 7 bases and J 8 bases, leaving 18 bases between the germline ends. The CDR3 region is CASHEQGIGGYTF. Written as DNA, the CDR3 is TGCGCCAGCCACGAACAGGGTATCGGCGGCTACACCTTC.

The gene calls are TRBV5-1 and TRBJ2-1, with TRBD2 matching 11 bases. From germline, CDR1 is SGHRS and CDR2 YFSETQ. The CDR3 runs 14 residues. With 4 bases clipped from V and 10 bases from J, the junction kept 7 bases outside the gene matches. This CDR3 reads CASSTSGSLREQFF. CDR3 DNA sequence: TGCGCCAGCAGCACTAGCGGGAGTCTAAGAGAGCAGTTCTTC. The variable domain in full, with the rest retrieved from reference TRBV5-1 and TRBJ2-1, is KAGVTQTPRYLIKTRGQQVTLSCSPISGHRSVSWYQQTPGQGLQFLFEYFSETQRNKGNFPGRFSGRQFSNSRSEMNVSTLELGDSALYLCASSTSGSLREQFFGPGTRLTVL.